A single TCR beta chain is shown here with its context. Its antigen is unknown. This sample stems from a study of shared clonotypes between healthy human individuals. The CDR3 is 15 residues long. Deletions cut 3 bases from V and 1 base from J, with 12 bases between. Germline assignment: CDR1 KGHSH and CDR2 LQKENI. The split of CD4+ cells yielded CD45RA+ naive and CD45RA-negative memory subsets. General study points: Having only a few donors restricted how much genetic and exposure-history diversity was captured.

Across several immunoSEQ plates, the genomic DNA of each subset was split evenly. This table comes from immunoSEQ multiplex PCR, and its TCRdb copy is limited to in-frame clones, with some not included. The sample lists some 1 million clones; 65% to 80% were seen once. The rearrangement uses TRBV18 and TRBJ1-1, with unresolved D. Sample: memory CD4+ T cells sorted from blood. Subset defined: CD45RA-negative fraction. This clonotype originated in a man between 18 and 35 years old in good health. CDR3 sequence: CASSPARMENTEAFF. In nucleotides, the CDR3 is TGTGCCAGCTCACCCGCACGGATGGAGAACACTGAAGCTTTCTTT. The whole variable domain, filled in from reference TRBV18 and TRBJ1-1, reads NAGVMQNPRHLVRRRGQEARLRCSPMKGHSHVYWYRQLPEEGLKFMVYLQKENIIDESGMPKERFSAEFPKEGPSILRIQQVVRGDSAAYFCASSPARMENTEAFFGQGTRLTVV.